This TCR beta chain was captured in a study of technical replicates of blood from a handful of donors. The CDR3 has 15 amino acids. The V segment lost 2 bases and the J segment 2 bases; nucleotides outside the gene matches: 5. CDR1 MNHEY and CDR2 SVGAGI come from the germline V gene. TCRdb keeps only in-frame clones here, not all; method: immunoSEQ multiplex PCR. The sample has 55,000 to 75,000 clones, around 87% seen once; the top ten hold roughly 5%. Specimen: PBMCs. The chain couples TRBV6-5 to TRBJ2-5; 7 bases align to TRBD1. This clonotype was sampled from a human donor in good health. Some clones in this sample may be carry-over from other donors' samples. CDR3 protein: CASSYRDSPQETQYF. DNA of the CDR3: TGTGCCAGCAGTTACCGGGACAGCCCGCAAGAGACCCAGTACTTC.